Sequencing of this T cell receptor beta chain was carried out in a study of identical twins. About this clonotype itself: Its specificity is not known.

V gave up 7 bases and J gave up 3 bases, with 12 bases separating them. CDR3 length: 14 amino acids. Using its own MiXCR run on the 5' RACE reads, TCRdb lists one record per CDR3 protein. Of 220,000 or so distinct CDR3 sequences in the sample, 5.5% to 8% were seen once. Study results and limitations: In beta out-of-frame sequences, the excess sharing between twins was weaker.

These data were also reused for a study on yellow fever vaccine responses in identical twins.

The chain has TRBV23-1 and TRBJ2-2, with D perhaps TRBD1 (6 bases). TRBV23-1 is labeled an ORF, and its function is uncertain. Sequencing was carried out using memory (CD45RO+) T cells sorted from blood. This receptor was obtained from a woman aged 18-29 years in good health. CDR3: CASTTGCDTGELFF. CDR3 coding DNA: TGCGCCAGCACCACAGGGTGTGACACCGGGGAGCTGTTTTTT.